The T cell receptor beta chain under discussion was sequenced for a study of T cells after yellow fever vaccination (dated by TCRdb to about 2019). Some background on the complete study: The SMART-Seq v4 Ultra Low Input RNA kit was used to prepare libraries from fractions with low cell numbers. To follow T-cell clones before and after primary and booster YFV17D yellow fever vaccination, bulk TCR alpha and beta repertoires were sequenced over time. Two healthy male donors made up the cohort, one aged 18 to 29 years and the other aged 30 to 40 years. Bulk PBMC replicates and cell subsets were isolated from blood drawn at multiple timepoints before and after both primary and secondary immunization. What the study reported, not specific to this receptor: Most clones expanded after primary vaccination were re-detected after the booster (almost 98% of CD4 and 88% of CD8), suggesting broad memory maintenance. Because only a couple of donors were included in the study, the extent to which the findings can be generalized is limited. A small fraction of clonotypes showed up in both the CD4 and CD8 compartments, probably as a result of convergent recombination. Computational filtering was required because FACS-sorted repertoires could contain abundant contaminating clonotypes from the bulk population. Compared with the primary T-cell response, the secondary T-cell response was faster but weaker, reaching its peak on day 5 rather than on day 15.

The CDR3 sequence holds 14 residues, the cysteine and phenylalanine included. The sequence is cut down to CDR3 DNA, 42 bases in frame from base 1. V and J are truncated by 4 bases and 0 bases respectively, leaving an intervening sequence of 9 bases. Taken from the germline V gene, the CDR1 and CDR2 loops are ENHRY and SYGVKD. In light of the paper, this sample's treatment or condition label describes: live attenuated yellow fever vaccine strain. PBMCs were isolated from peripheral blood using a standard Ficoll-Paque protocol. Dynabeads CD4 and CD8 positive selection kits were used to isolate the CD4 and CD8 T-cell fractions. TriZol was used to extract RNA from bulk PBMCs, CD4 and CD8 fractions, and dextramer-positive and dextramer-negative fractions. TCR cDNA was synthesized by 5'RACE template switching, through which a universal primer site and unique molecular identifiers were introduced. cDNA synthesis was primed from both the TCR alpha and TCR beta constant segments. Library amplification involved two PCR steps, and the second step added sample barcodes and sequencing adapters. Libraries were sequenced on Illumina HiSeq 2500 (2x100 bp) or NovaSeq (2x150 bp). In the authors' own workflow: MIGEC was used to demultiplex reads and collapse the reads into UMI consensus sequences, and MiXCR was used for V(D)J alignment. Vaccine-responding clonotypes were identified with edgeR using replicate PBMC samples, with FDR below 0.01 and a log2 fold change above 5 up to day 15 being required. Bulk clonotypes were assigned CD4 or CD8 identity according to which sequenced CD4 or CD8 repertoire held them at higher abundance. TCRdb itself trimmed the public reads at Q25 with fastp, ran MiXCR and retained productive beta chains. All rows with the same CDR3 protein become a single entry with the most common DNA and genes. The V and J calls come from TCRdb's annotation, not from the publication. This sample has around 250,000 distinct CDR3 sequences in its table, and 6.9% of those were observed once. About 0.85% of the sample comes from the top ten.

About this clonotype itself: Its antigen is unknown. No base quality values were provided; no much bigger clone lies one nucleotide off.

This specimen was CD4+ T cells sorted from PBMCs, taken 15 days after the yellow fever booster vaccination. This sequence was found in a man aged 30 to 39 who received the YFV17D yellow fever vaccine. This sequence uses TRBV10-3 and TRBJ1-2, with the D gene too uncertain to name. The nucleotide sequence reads TGTGCCATCAGTGCTGGCAGAGCTAACTATGGCTACACCTTC. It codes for CAISAGRANYGYTF.